This passage covers 24 T cell receptor beta chains from one sample sequenced in a study of cytomegalovirus exposure and HLA in healthy donors (dated by TCRdb to 2016 to 2017). The method behind the library was the immunoSEQ multiplex PCR assay. For the multiplex PCR, a mixture combining 60 forward primers for TCR Vbeta segments and 13 reverse primers for TCR Jbeta segments was used. TCRdb's version of the immuneACCESS table is confined to in-frame rearrangements and falls short of the full clone set. An unresolved V gene accounts for under half of the shortfall where checked; the remainder is of unknown origin. The table of this sample itemizes around 140,000 clones. Of the sample, 0.96% falls within the top ten clones. Sequences were obtained from PBMCs. Every receptor here comes from a male donor in good health and CMV-seronegative.

CDR3 region: CASSPAVNQPQHF. The CDR3 coding sequence is TGTGCCAGCTCACCAGCAGTCAATCAGCCCCAGCATTTT. This rearrangement joins TRBV18 to TRBJ1-5; D is undetermined. The CDR3 consists of 13 residues. The V end lost 2 bases, the J end lost 3 bases, and 5 bases lay between the germline ends. Germline-derived CDR1 and CDR2 are KGHSH and LQKENI.

J is TRBJ1-2 and V is TRBV4-2; unclear D gene. Trimming took off 1 base at V and 5 bases at J, with 5 bases between the two ends. This CDR3 is built from 12 residues. Germline loops: CDR1 LGHNA, CDR2 YNFKEQ. CDR3 sequence (DNA): TGTGCCAGCAGCCAAGGCGATTATGGCTACACCTTC. Protein: CASSQGDYGYTF.

V is TRBV28 and J is TRBJ2-7; TRBD1 agrees at 7 bases. Trimming at V came to 5 bases and at J to 12 bases, leaving 22 bases not matched to a gene. The CDR3 is 16 residues long. Germline V gene sequence: CDR1 MDHEN, CDR2 SYDVKM. This CDR3 is CASSPRQGRGSNPSYF. The CDR3 coding sequence is TGTGCCAGCAGTCCCCGACAGGGAAGGGGTTCCAACCCTTCGTACTTC.

CDR3 protein: CASSLALGQYTEAFF. As DNA, the CDR3 is TGTGCCAGCAGCTTAGCGTTAGGACAGTACACTGAAGCTTTCTTT. J is TRBJ1-1 and V is TRBV7-9; D may be TRBD1 (6 bases). CDR1 is SEHNR and CDR2 is FQNEAQ in the germline V gene (reference sequence). This CDR3 has 15 residues. Between the trimmed V and J ends, which lost 0 bases and 3 bases, there was a span of 11 bases.

V usage is TRBV6-5 and J usage is TRBJ1-5, with D unresolved. V was clipped by 10 bases and J by 7 bases, with 8 bases between them. Germline CDR1 MNHEY, CDR2 SVGAGI. CDR3 length: 10 amino acids. The CDR3 is CATGEQPQHF. In DNA form, the CDR3 reads TGTGCCACCGGGGAACAGCCCCAGCATTTT.

This chain joins TRBV15 and TRBJ1-5; D not resolved. CDR1 is LNHNV, CDR2 YYDKDF, per germline (reference sequence). Trimming cost V 1 base and J 4 bases, with 5 bases left between them. This CDR3 spans 13 amino acids. CDR3 in DNA: TGTGCCACCAGCAGAGTCGGGAATCAGCCCCAGCATTTT. Its protein is CATSRVGNQPQHF.

The chain is built from TRBV11-1 and TRBJ2-7; 10 bases align to TRBD1. V was clipped by 5 bases and J by 6 bases; unmatched bases: 7. This CDR3 is 14 amino acids long. Germline CDR1 reads SGHAT; CDR2 reads FQDESV (reference sequence). The CDR3 DNA reads TGTGCCAGCAGCCACGGACAGGGGGGACTCGAGCAGTACTTC. This translates into CASSHGQGGLEQYF.

Of note for this clone: The junction shows a germline mismatch at one end, possibly a read error. The chain joins TRBV18 to TRBJ2-5; 10 nucleotides match TRBD2. The CDR3 covers 18 residues. Per the germline V gene, CDR1 is KGHSH and CDR2 is LQKENI. CDR3 sequence (DNA): TGTGCCAGCTCACCACTATCTTCAGCGGGAGGGCCCCAAGAGGCCCAGTACTTC. Translated: CASSPLSSAGGPQEAQYF.

The chain combines TRBV6-5 with TRBJ2-7, with unresolved D. The CDR3 has 13 residues. CDR1 MNHEY and CDR2 SVGAGI come from the germline V gene. Trimming pared 2 bases from V and 4 bases from J, leaving 9 bases between. CDR3 sequence reads: CASSYGSEYEQYF. CDR3 bases: TGTGCCAGCAGTTACGGGTCGGAGTACGAGCAGTACTTC.

The chain carries TRBV30 and TRBJ2-5; D is possibly TRBD1 (6 bases). The DNA matches TRBJ2-7 better at its end, which makes the J call doubtful. CDR1 and CDR2 (germline): GTSNPN, SVGIG (reference sequence). The CDR3 has 12 amino acids. The DNA for the CDR3 is TGTGCCTTCCGGGACACCTTCTACGAGCAGTACTTC. This encodes CAFRDTFYEQYF.

The chain couples TRBV11-1 to TRBJ1-2; the D gene is possibly TRBD1 (6 bases). The CDR3 is 12 residues long. Trimming pared 2 bases from V and 8 bases from J, leaving 9 bases between. The germline gives CDR1 SGHAT, CDR2 FQDESV (reference sequence). The DNA for the CDR3 is TGTGCCAGCAGCTTATCAGGGGTCGGCTACACCTTC. Translation: CASSLSGVGYTF.

The chain links TRBV6-9 to TRBJ2-5; 10 positions match TRBD2. Germline CDR1 is MNHGY and CDR2 is SVAAGI. Trimming cost V 0 bases and J 5 bases; bases outside gene matches: 15. This CDR3 has 19 amino acids. CDR3 sequence reads: CASSYSCQGTTSGAETQYF. The CDR3 DNA reads TGTGCCAGCAGTTATTCGTGCCAGGGGACTACTAGCGGGGCGGAGACCCAGTACTTC.

The genes are TRBV7-2 and TRBJ1-4, with no clear D. V lost 7 bases, J lost 2 bases, and 14 bases lay in between. This CDR3 is 15 amino acids long. CDR1 and CDR2 from the germline V gene are SGHTA and FQGNSA. DNA for the CDR3: TGTGCCAGCAACACTCGGGGTGCGACTAATGAAAAACTGTTTTTT. It translates to CASNTRGATNEKLFF.

The rearrangement joins TRBV9 to TRBJ1-1; possible D gene TRBD1, 5 bases. V was trimmed by 3 bases and J by 1 base, leaving 13 bases between them. Germline CDR1 reads SGDLS; CDR2 reads YYNGEE. The CDR3 contains 15 residues. The CDR3 here is CASSATRVPNTEAFF. CDR3 nucleotides: TGTGCCAGCAGCGCCACCAGGGTACCGAACACTGAAGCTTTCTTT.

The gene calls are TRBV18 and TRBJ2-2; D is unresolved. Germline CDR1 KGHSH, CDR2 LQKENI. The CDR3 length is 12 residues. The germline V and J ends were trimmed by 2 bases and 6 bases, with 4 bases remaining between them. CDR3: CASSPTSGELFF. The CDR3 DNA is TGTGCCAGCTCACCAACTTCCGGGGAGCTGTTTTTT.

J is TRBJ2-1 and V is TRBV13, with 9 bases fitting TRBD2. V was pared by 8 bases and J by 9 bases, with 5 bases of the junction left unmatched. The CDR3 has 12 residues. Germline V CDR1 and CDR2: PRHDT, FYEKMQ (reference sequence). The CDR3 nucleotides read TGTGCCAGCGGCGGGGGGGCCGGTGAGCAGTTCTTC. Encoded protein: CASGGGAGEQFF. Full variable domain (outside the CDR3, taken from reference TRBV13 and TRBJ2-1): AAGVIQSPRHLIKEKRETATLKCYPIPRHDTVYWYQQGPGQDPQFLISFYEKMQSDKGSIPDRFSAQQFSDYHSELNMSSLELGDSALYFCASGGGAGEQFFGPGTRLTVL.

The chain joins TRBV6-1 to TRBJ1-2, with D unresolved. There are 15 residues in the CDR3. The germline gives CDR1 MNHNS, CDR2 SASEGT. V was pared by 3 bases and J by 4 bases, with 15 bases between. For the CDR3, the DNA is TGTGCCAGCAGTGATAAAGTTAAACATCCCTATGGCTACACCTTC. Protein product: CASSDKVKHPYGYTF.

The V and J genes are TRBV28 and TRBJ1-1; no definite D call. The V end was cut by 1 base, the J end by 1 base, with 19 bases between. CDR1 is MDHEN, CDR2 SYDVKM, per germline. This CDR3 is 18 amino acids long. CDR3 sequence reads: CASSLLLREGNRNTEAFF. The CDR3 region has the DNA TGTGCCAGCAGTTTATTACTGAGGGAGGGCAATCGGAACACTGAAGCTTTCTTT.

The rearrangement joins TRBV5-1 to TRBJ2-1, with D unresolved. CDR1 is SGHRS, CDR2 YFSETQ, per germline. This CDR3 is 17 amino acids long. The V end was cut by 0 bases, the J end by 0 bases, with 13 bases between. CDR3 bases: TGCGCCAGCAGCTTGGTCGCGGTCATGCCCTCCTACAATGAGCAGTTCTTC. Translating it yields CASSLVAVMPSYNEQFF.

The J gene is TRBJ1-2, the V gene TRBV11-2; D is perhaps TRBD1 (6 bases). The CDR3 runs to 14 residues. From germline, CDR1 is SGHAT and CDR2 FQNNGV. V lost 1 base and J lost 7, with 13 bases in between. DNA of the CDR3: TGTGCCAGCAGCTTAGTACAGGGAGTATCTGGCTACACCTTC. As protein: CASSLVQGVSGYTF.

This chain connects TRBV30 to TRBJ2-1; no definite D call. Germline loops: CDR1 GTSNPN, CDR2 SVGIG (reference sequence). CDR3 length: 11 residues. Trimming took 1 base from V and 15 from J, leaving 13 bases between them. The CDR3 DNA sequence: TGTGCCTGGAGTGCAGAGGCATGGCGGTTCTTC. Amino acids: CAWSAEAWRFF.

This CDR3 is CASSSVDTQYF. The CDR3 DNA is TGCGCCAGCTCCTCCGTGGATACGCAGTATTTT. J is TRBJ2-3 and V is TRBV5-1; no definite D call. V was pared by 7 bases and J by 6 bases, with 9 bases between. Germline CDR1 and CDR2: SGHRS and YFSETQ. The CDR3 is 11 amino acids.

Regarding this clone: The same CDR3 can be traced to other DNA sequences in this sample. This chain uses TRBV28 with TRBJ1-2; D is unclear. This CDR3 is 11 amino acids long. Trimming left V 4 bases short and J 2 bases short, with 2 bases between. CDR1 is MDHEN, CDR2 SYDVKM, per germline. The CDR3 nucleotides are TGTGCCAGCAGTTCAAACTATGGCTACACCTTC. Protein sequence: CASSSNYGYTF.

CDR3 DNA sequence: TGTGCCAGCAGCTTATACGGGGGTAGTCAGCAGTTCTTC. Translating gives CASSLYGGSQQFF. The chain employs TRBV7-6 and TRBJ2-1, with D possibly being TRBD2 (6 bases). The V gene lost 2 bases and the J gene lost 11 bases, with 13 bases spanning the gap. Germline assignment: CDR1 SGHVS and CDR2 FNYEAQ. There are 13 residues in the CDR3.